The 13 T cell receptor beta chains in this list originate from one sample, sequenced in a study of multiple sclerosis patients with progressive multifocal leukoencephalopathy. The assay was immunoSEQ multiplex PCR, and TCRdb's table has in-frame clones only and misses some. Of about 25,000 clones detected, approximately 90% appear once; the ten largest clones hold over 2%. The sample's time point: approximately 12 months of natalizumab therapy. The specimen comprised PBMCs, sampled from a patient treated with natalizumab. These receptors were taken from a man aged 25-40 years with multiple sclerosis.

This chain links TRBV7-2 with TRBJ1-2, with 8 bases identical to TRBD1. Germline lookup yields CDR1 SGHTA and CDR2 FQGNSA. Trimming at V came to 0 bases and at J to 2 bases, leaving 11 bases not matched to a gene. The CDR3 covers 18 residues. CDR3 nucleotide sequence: TGTGCCAGCAGCTTAGCCCAGGACAGGGAGATAATGAACTATGGCTACACCTTC. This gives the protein CASSLAQDREIMNYGYTF.

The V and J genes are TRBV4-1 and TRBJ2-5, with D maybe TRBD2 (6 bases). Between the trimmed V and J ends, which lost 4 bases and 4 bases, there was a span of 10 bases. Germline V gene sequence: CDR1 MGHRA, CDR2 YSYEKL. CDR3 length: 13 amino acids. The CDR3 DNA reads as TGCGCCAGCAGCCCAAGACTAGGAGAGACCCAGTACTTC. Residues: CASSPRLGETQYF.

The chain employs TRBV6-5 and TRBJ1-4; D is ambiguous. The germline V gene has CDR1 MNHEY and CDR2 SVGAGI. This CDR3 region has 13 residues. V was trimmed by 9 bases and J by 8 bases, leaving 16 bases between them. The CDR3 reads CASSFMAGEKLFF. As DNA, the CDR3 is TGTGCCAGTTCCTTCATGGCGGGCGAAAAACTGTTTTTT.

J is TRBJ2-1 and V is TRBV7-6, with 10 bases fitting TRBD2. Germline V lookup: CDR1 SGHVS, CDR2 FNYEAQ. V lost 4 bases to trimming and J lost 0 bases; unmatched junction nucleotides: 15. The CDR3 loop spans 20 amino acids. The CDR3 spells CASSSALTSGPGSSYNEQFF. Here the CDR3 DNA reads TGTGCCAGCAGCTCCGCCCTGACTAGCGGGCCCGGGAGCTCCTACAATGAGCAGTTCTTC.

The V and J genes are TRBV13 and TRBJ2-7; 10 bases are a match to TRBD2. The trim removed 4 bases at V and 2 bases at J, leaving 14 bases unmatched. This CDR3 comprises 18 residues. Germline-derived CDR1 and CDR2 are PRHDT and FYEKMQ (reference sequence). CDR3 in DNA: TGTGCCAGCAGCTATTTGGGGGCGCGGCTAGCGGGAGCCTACGAGCAGTACGTC. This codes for CASSYLGARLAGAYEQYV.

The CDR3 DNA sequence: TGCGCCAGCAGCTCCCAACCGGGCAGGAACACTGAAGCTTTCTTT. Protein product: CASSSQPGRNTEAFF. The genes are TRBV5-1 and TRBJ1-1; D remains unclear. V lost 3 bases to trimming and J lost 1 base, with 13 bases between them. The CDR3 has 15 residues. The germline gives CDR1 SGHRS, CDR2 YFSETQ.

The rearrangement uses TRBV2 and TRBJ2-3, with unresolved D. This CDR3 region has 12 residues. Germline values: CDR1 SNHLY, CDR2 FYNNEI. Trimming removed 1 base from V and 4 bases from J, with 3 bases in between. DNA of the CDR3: TGTGCCAGCAGTGAAGGACCAGATACGCAGTATTTT. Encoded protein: CASSEGPDTQYF.

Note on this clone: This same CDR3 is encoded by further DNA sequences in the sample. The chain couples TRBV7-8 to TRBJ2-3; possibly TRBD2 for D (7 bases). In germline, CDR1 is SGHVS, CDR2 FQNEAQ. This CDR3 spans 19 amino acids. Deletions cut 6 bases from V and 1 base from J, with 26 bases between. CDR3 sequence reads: CASSPRGGRASLGTDTQYF. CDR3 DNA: TGTGCCAGCAGTCCCAGGGGTGGGAGGGCCTCCTTGGGCACAGATACGCAGTATTTT.

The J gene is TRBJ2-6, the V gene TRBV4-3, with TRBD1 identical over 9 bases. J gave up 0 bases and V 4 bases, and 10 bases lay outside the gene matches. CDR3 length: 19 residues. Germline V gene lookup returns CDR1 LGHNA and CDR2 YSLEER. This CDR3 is CASSPGTGPPLSGANVLTF. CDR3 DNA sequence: TGCGCCAGCAGCCCGGGGACAGGGCCCCCCCTCTCTGGGGCCAACGTCCTGACTTTC.

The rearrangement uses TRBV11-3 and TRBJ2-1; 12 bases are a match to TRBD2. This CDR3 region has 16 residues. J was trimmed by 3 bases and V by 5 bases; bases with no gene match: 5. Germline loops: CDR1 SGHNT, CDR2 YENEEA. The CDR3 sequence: CASSPGTSGLYNEQFF. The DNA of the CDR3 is TGTGCCAGCAGCCCCGGGACTAGCGGGCTCTACAATGAGCAGTTCTTC.

The CDR3 DNA follows: TGTGCCAGCAGTGAATTCAAGGTCTTTTGGGGCAATCAGCCCCAGCATTTT. It encodes CASSEFKVFWGNQPQHF. The chain couples TRBV2 to TRBJ1-5, with D unresolved. Germline V lookup: CDR1 SNHLY, CDR2 FYNNEI. The CDR3 runs to 17 residues. Deletions cut 2 bases from V and 2 bases from J, with 16 bases between.

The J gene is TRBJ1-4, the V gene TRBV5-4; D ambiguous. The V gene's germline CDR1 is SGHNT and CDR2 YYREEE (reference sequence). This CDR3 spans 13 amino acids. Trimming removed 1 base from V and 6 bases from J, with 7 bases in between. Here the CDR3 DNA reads TGTGCCAGCAGCTTGTGGCAGGATGAAAAACTGTTTTTT. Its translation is CASSLWQDEKLFF.

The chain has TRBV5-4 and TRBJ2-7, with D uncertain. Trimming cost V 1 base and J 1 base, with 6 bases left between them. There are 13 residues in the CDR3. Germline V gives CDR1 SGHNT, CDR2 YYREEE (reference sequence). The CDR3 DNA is TGTGCCAGCAGCTTGAGATCTTCCTACGAGCAGTACTTC. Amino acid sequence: CASSLRSSYEQYF.